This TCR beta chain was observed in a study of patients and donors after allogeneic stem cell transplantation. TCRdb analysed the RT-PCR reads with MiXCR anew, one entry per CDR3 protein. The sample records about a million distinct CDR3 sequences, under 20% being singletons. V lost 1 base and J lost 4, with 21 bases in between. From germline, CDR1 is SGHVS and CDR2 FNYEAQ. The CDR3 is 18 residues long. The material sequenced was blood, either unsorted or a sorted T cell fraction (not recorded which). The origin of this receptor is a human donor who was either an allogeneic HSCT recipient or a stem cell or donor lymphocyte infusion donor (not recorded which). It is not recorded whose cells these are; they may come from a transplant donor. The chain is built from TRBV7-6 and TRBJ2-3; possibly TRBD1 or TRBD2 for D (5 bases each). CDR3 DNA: TGTGCCAGCAGCTTAGGAGGGGTTTTTACTAGAGGCCCAGATACGCAGTATTTT. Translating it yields CASSLGGVFTRGPDTQYF.